These T cell receptor beta chains were read from a single sample in a study of T cells after yellow fever vaccination. TCRdb recomputed calls from the 5' RACE reads with MiXCR, one row per CDR3 protein. The sample yields about 69,000 distinct CDR3 sequences, under 6.5% seen once. Specimen: CD4+ T cells sorted from PBMCs, collected around 14 days after the first yellow fever vaccination. These receptors all stem from a man younger than 35 who received the YFV17D yellow fever vaccine. Each CDR3 is given with its conserved first and last residue. A D gene is named only where the DNA matches it firmly. Clone size is given for some rows only: seen once, a few or many times, or a class if the clone is expanded.

v_gene	abundance	d_gene	j_gene	CDR3aa	CDR3nt
TRBV5-1	many	.	TRBJ2-5	CASHWGGETQYF	TGCGCCAGCCATTGGGGTGGAGAGACCCAGTACTTC
TRBV20-1	many	.	TRBJ1-5	CSARPRAGRGPNQPQHF	TGCAGTGCTAGGCCCCGGGCGGGCCGAGGCCCCAATCAGCCCCAGCATTTT
TRBV19	few	TRBD1	TRBJ1-2	CASSIGGTANYGYTF	TGTGCCAGTAGTATAGGCGGGACAGCTAACTATGGCTACACCTTC
TRBV20-1	many	.	TRBJ2-3	CSARVALEGTDTQYF	TGCAGTGCTAGAGTAGCACTAGAAGGCACAGATACGCAGTATTTT
TRBV5-4	many	.	TRBJ1-3	CASSSGTGSGNTIYF	TGTGCCAGCAGCTCAGGGACCGGATCTGGAAACACCATATATTTT
TRBV19	few	.	TRBJ2-1	CASSMGGAYNEQFF	TGTGCCAGTAGTATGGGGGGAGCCTACAATGAGCAGTTCTTC
TRBV10-3	many	.	TRBJ2-5	CAIAVNLQETQYF	TGTGCCATCGCAGTCAATCTTCAAGAGACCCAGTACTTC
TRBV6-5	few	.	TRBJ1-4	CASSYSGRPTNEKLFF	TGTGCCAGCAGTTACTCGGGCCGCCCAACTAATGAAAAACTGTTTTTT
TRBV7-7	many	.	TRBJ2-2	CASSLVSTGELFF	TGTGCTAGCAGCTTAGTGTCCACCGGGGAGCTGTTTTTT
TRBV12-3/TRBV12-4	many	TRBD2	TRBJ2-7	CASSPSSSGVYEQYF	TGTGCCAGCAGTCCTAGCTCTAGCGGAGTTTACGAGCAGTACTTC
TRBV10-3	many	TRBD2	TRBJ2-5	CAISDPLGAGGQETQYF	TGTGCCATCAGTGACCCCCTCGGGGCGGGGGGACAAGAGACCCAGTACTTC
TRBV7-2	many	TRBD1	TRBJ2-4	CASSADRGNIQYF	TGTGCCAGCAGCGCGGACAGGGGGAACATTCAGTACTTC
TRBV6-1	many	TRBD1	TRBJ2-7	CASRNPGQGSRYEQYF	TGTGCCAGCAGGAACCCGGGACAGGGGAGTCGATACGAGCAGTACTTC
TRBV7-9	many	.	TRBJ1-2	CASRTLIGYGYTF	TGTGCCAGCCGAACACTAATCGGCTATGGCTACACCTTC
TRBV3-1	.	.	TRBJ2-1	CASSQRRRDEQFF	TGTGCCAGCAGCCAAAGGCGTCGGGATGAGCAGTTCTTC
TRBV4-2	many	TRBD2	TRBJ2-5	CASSPLSRLAGRVSETQYF	TGTGCCAGCAGCCCGTTGTCTCGACTAGCGGGGCGGGTATCTGAGACCCAGTACTTC
TRBV23-1	many	.	TRBJ2-1	CASSQSGSDYNEQFF	TGCGCCAGCAGTCAATCGGGCAGTGACTACAATGAGCAGTTCTTC
TRBV20-1	many	TRBD1	TRBJ2-5	CSAGRDRGLETQYF	TGCAGTGCTGGCCGGGACAGGGGGCTTGAGACCCAGTACTTC
TRBV3-1	many	.	TRBJ2-5	CASSQDNGGERETQYF	TGTGCCAGCAGCCAAGATAACGGCGGGGAAAGAGAGACCCAGTACTTC
TRBV6-4	many	.	TRBJ2-3	CASSVGQGADTQYF	TGTGCCAGCAGTGTTGGCCAGGGAGCAGATACGCAGTATTTT
TRBV29-1	many	.	TRBJ2-3	CSVIAATDTQYF	TGCAGCGTTATAGCGGCCACAGATACGCAGTATTTT
TRBV7-9	few	TRBD2	TRBJ2-7	CASSWRAGDEQYF	TGTGCCAGCAGCTGGCGGGCGGGGGACGAGCAGTACTTC
TRBV14	many	TRBD1	TRBJ2-1	CASSQRTGGSYNEQFF	TGTGCCAGCAGCCAGAGAACAGGGGGTTCCTACAATGAGCAGTTCTTC